Listed below are T cell receptor beta chains from one sample, sequenced in a study of shared clonotypes between healthy human individuals. Data came from immunoSEQ multiplex PCR; TCRdb stores just in-frame clones and leaves some out. This sample yields about 2.4 million clones, of which approximately 93% are seen a single time; 0.36% belongs to the top ten. The sample taken for sequencing was naive CD4+ T cells from PBMCs. These receptors all stem from a man between 18 and 29 years old in good health. Some clones in this sample may be carry-over from other donors' samples. Each CDR3 is given with its conserved first and last residue.

TRBV2,TRBJ2-7,CASSEGTGPSYEQYF
TRBV7-2,TRBJ1-1,CASSLAPQGYTEAFF
TRBV5-1,TRBJ2-3,CASRSSGANTDTQYF
TRBV27,TRBJ2-7,CASSLYGRRDEQYF
TRBV19,TRBJ1-4,CASNGRAGEKLFF
TRBV6-1,TRBJ2-1,CASSEVQGALGEQFF
TRBV27,TRBJ2-7,CASRLAGGPYEQYF
TRBV5-6,TRBJ2-7,CASSLGRRDGEQYF
TRBV18,TRBJ1-4,CASSPNRETNEKLFF
TRBV28,TRBJ2-1,CASSLVSGSSNEQFF
TRBV7-6,TRBJ2-1,CASSIRDRRDEQFF
TRBV5-4,TRBJ2-7,CASSLANEQYF
TRBV29-1,TRBJ2-5,CSVATDRGGAQYF
TRBV30,TRBJ2-1,CAWSSGRWNEQFF
TRBV7-3,TRBJ2-6,CASSAQGTGANVLTF
TRBV5-1,TRBJ2-7,CASSLTGTKGDEQYF
TRBV5-1,TRBJ2-1,CASSLGLTSGRDNEQFF
TRBV11-1,TRBJ2-7,CASRRGATYEQYF
TRBV18,TRBJ2-5,CASSPPDQNQETQYF
TRBV7-7,TRBJ2-1,CASSLDRGDEQFF
TRBV2,TRBJ2-7,CASSEAGTGRYEQYF
TRBV28,TRBJ1-6,CASSSGGSPLHF
TRBV5-1,TRBJ2-3,CASSELSGDTQYF
TRBV2,TRBJ2-5,CASSGQGAETQYF
TRBV15,TRBJ2-7,CATSRDPLGGTSNEQYF
TRBV10-3,TRBJ1-3,CAISESGGPGNTIYF
TRBV19,TRBJ2-5,CASSVAGGSETQYF
TRBV5-1,TRBJ2-5,CASSLDGTSEETQYF